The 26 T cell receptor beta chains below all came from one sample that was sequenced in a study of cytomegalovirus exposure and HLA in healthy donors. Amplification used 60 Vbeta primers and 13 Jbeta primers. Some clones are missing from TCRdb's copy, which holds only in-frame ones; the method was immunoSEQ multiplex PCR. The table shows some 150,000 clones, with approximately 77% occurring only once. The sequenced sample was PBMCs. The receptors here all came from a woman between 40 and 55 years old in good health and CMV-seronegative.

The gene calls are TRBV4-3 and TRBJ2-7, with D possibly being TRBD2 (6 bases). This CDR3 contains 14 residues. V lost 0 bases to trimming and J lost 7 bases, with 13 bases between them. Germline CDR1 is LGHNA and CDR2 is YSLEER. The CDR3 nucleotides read TGCGCCAGCAGCCAAGATAGGAGGGGCGGGGAGCAGTACTTC. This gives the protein CASSQDRRGGEQYF.

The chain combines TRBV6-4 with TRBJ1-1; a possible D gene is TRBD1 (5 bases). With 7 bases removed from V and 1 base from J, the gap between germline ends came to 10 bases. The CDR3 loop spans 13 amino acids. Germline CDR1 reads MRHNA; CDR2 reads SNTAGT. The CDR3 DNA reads TGTGCCAGCAAGGGGCCGGGGAACACTGAAGCTTTCTTT. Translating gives CASKGPGNTEAFF.

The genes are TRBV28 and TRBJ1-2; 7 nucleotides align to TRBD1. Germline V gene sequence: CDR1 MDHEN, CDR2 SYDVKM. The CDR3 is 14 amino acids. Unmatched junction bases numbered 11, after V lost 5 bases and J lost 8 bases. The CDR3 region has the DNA TGTGCCAGCAGTCGGGGCGACAGGGATTACGGCTACACCTTC. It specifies CASSRGDRDYGYTF.

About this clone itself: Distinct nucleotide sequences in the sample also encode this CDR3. The CDR3, as DNA: TGTGCCAGCAGCTTAGGGGGGGAACTATATGGCTACACCTTC. It codes for CASSLGGELYGYTF. The chain employs TRBV7-9 and TRBJ1-2; D is perhaps TRBD1 (5 bases). Germline CDR1 is SEHNR and CDR2 is FQNEAQ (reference sequence). The CDR3 totals 14 residues. Trimming took 1 base from V and 5 from J, leaving 11 bases between them.

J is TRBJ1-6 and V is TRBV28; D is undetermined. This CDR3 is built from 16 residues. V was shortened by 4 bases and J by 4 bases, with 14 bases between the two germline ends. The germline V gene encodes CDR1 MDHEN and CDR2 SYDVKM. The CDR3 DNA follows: TGTGCCAGCAGTTCCCCCCAACCGGGTTATAATTCACCCCTCCACTTT. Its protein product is CASSSPQPGYNSPLHF.

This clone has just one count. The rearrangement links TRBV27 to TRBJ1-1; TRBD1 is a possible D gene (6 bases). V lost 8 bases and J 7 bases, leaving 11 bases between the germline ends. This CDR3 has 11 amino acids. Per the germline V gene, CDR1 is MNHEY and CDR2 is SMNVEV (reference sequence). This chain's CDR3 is CASGLGGEAFF. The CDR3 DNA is TGTGCCAGCGGCTTAGGGGGTGAAGCTTTCTTT.

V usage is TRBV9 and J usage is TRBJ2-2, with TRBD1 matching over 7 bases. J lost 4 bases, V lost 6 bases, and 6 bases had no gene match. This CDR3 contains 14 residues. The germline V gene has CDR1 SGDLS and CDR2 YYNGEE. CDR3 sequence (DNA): TGTGCCAGCACCCGGACAGGAGCCACCGGGGAGCTGTTTTTT. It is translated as CASTRTGATGELFF. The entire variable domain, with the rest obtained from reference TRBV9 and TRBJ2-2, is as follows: DSGVTQTPKHLITATGQRVTLRCSPRSGDLSVYWYQQSLDQGLQFLIQYYNGEERAKGNILERFSAQQFPDLHSELNLSSLELGDSALYFCASTRTGATGELFFGEGSRLTVL.

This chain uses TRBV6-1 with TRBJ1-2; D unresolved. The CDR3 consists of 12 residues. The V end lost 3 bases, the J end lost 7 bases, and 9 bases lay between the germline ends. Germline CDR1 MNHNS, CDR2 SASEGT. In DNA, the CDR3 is TGTGCCAGCAGTGACCTTGTTTTTGGCTACACCTTC. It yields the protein CASSDLVFGYTF.

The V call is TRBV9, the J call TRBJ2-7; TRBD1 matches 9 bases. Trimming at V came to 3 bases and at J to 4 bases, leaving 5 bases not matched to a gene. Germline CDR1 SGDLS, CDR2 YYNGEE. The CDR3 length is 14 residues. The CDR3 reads CASSDGTGLYEQYF. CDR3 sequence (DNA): TGTGCCAGCAGCGACGGGACAGGGTTATACGAGCAGTACTTC.

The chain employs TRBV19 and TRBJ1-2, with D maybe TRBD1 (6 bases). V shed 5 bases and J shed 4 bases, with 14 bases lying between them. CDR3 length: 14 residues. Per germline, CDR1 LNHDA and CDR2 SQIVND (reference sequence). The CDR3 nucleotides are TGTGCCAGTAGTGTCACAGGGAGCCTCTATGGCTACACCTTC. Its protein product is CASSVTGSLYGYTF.

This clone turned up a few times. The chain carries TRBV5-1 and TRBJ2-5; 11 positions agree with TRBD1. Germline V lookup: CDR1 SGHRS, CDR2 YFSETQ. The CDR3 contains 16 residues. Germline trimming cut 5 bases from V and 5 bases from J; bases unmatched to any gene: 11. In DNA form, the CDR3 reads TGCGCCAGCAGTCGGACAGGGGGCGCATATGATGAGACCCAGTACTTC. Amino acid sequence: CASSRTGGAYDETQYF.

The CDR3 region is CASSLGLVSSYNEQFF. The CDR3 nucleotides read TGTGCCAGCAGCTTAGGACTAGTCAGCTCCTACAATGAGCAGTTCTTC. V is TRBV7-4 and J is TRBJ2-1; a weak D match, TRBD2 (6 bases). V was pared by 1 base and J by 0 bases, with 10 bases between. Germline CDR1 and CDR2: SGHVT and SQSDAQ. CDR3 length: 16 residues.

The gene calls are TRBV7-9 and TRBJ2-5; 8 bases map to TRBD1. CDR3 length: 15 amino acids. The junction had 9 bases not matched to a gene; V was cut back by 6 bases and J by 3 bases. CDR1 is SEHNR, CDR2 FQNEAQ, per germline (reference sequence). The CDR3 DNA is TGTGCCAGCAGTCAAATACAGGGGGTCGAAGAGACCCAGTACTTC. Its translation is CASSQIQGVEETQYF. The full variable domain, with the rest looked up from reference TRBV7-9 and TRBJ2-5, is DTGVSQNPRHKITKRGQNVTFRCDPISEHNRLYWYRQTLGQGPEFLTYFQNEAQLEKSRLLSDRFSAERPKGSFSTLEIQRTEQGDSAMYLCASSQIQGVEETQYFGPGTRLLVL.

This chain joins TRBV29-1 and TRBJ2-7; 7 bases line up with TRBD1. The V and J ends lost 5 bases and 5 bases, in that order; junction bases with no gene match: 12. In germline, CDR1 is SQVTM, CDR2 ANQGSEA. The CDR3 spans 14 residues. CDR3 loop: CSVHTGDRPNEQYF. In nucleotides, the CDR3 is TGCAGCGTTCATACAGGGGATAGACCGAACGAGCAGTACTTC.

The DNA of the CDR3 is TGTGCCAGCAGTCAAGGTCTGACAGGGATGACCTACGAGCAGTACTTC. This encodes CASSQGLTGMTYEQYF. V is TRBV6-6 and J is TRBJ2-7, with 7 bases matching TRBD1. This CDR3 spans 16 amino acids. Germline trimming cut 5 bases from V and 2 bases from J; bases unmatched to any gene: 12. CDR1 MNHNY and CDR2 SVGAGI come from the germline V gene (reference sequence).

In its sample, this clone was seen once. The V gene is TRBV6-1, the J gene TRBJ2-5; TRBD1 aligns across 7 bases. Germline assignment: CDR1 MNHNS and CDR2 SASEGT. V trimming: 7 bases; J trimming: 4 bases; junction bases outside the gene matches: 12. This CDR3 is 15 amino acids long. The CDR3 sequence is CASILTGTAIETQYF. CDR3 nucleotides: TGTGCCAGCATATTAACCGGGACAGCGATAGAGACCCAGTACTTC.

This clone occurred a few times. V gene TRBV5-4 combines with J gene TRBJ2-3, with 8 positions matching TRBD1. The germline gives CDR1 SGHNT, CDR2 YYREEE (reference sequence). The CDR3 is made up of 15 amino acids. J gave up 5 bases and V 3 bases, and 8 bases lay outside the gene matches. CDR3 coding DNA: TGTGCCAGCAGCTCTCAGGGGGCGAAAGGAGATACGCAGTATTTT. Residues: CASSSQGAKGDTQYF.

The CDR3 sequence is CASSQRQEQETQYF. Written as DNA, the CDR3 is TGTGCCAGCAGTCAACGACAGGAGCAAGAGACCCAGTACTTC. The rearrangement joins TRBV28 to TRBJ2-5, with a tentative D call TRBD1 (6 bases). Germline lookup yields CDR1 MDHEN and CDR2 SYDVKM. V dropped 5 bases and J dropped 2 bases, with 12 bases sitting between them. The CDR3 sequence is 14 residues long. Combining the CDR3 with reference TRBV28 and TRBJ2-5 gives the whole variable domain DVKVTQSSRYLVKRTGEKVFLECVQDMDHENMFWYRQDPGLGLRLIYFSYDVKMKEKGDIPEGYSVSREKKERFSLILESASTNQTSMYLCASSQRQEQETQYFGPGTRLLVL.

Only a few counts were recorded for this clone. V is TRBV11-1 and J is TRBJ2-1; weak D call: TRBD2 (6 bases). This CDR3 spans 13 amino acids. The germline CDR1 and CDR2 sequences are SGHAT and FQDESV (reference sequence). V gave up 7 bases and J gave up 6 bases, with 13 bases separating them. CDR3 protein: CASTSELANEQFF. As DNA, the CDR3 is TGTGCCAGCACGTCGGAACTAGCCAATGAGCAGTTCTTC.

CDR3 region: CASSLNYGYTF. Here the CDR3 DNA reads TGTGCCAGCAGCCTCAACTATGGCTACACCTTC. The J gene is TRBJ1-2, the V gene TRBV11-2; D is ambiguous. The V end was cut by 5 bases, the J end by 2 bases, with 3 bases between. Germline CDR1 and CDR2: SGHAT and FQNNGV. This CDR3 contains 11 residues. The entire variable domain, with the rest obtained from reference TRBV11-2 and TRBJ1-2, is as follows: EAGVAQSPRYKIIEKRQSVAFWCNPISGHATLYWYQQILGQGPKLLIQFQNNGVVDDSQLPKDRFSAERLKGVDSTLKIQPAKLEDSAVYLCASSLNYGYTFGSGTRLTVV.

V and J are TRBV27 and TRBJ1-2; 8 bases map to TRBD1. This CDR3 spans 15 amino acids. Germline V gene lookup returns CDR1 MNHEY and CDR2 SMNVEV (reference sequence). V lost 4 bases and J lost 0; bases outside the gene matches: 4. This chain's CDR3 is CASSSTGVANYGYTF. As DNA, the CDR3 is TGTGCCAGCAGTTCGACAGGGGTGGCTAACTATGGCTACACCTTC.

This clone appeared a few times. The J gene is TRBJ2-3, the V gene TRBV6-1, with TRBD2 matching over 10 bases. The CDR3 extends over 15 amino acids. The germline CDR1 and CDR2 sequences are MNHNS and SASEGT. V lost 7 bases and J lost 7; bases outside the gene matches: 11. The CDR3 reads CASTPSGGGRNTQYF. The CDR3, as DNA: TGTGCCAGCACCCCTAGCGGGGGAGGCCGGAATACGCAGTATTTT.

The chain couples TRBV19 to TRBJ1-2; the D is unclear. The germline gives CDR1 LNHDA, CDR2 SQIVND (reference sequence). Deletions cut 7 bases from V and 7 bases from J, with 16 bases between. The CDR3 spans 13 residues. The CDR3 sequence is CASIGLRRGGYTF. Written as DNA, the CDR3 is TGTGCCAGTATCGGCCTCCGGCGGGGTGGCTACACCTTC.

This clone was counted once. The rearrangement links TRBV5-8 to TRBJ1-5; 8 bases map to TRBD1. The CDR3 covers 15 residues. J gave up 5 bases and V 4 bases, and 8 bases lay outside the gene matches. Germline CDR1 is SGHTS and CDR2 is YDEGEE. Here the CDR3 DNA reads TGTGCCAGCAGCCTTAGGACAGGGCGGGATCAGCCCCAGCATTTT. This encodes CASSLRTGRDQPQHF.

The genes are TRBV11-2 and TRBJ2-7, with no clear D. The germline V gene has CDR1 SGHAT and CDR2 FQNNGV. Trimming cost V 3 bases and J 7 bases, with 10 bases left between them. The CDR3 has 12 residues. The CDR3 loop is CASSFPGQEQYF. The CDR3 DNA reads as TGTGCCAGCAGCTTTCCAGGCCAAGAGCAGTACTTC.

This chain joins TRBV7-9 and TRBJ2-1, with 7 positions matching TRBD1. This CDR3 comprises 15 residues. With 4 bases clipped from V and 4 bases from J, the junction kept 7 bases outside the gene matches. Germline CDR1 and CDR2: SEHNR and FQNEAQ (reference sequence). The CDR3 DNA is TGTGCCAGCAGCTCCCGGACAGGCGATTACAATGAGCAGTTCTTC. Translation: CASSSRTGDYNEQFF.